These T cell receptor beta chains were read from a single sample in a study of shared clonotypes between healthy human individuals. The repertoire was sequenced with immunoSEQ multiplex PCR; TCRdb's copy has only in-frame clones and lacks some. Of a few million clones in the sample, approximately 92% were seen once. Material for sequencing was naive CD4+ T cells sorted from blood. Source of these receptors: a man aged 18-30 years in good health. Each CDR3 is given with its conserved first and last residue. The D gene is left open where the match is weak. Rows give clone size only sometimes, using once, few, many, or a class for an expanded clone.

J: TRBJ2-7; D: TRBD1; size: .; length: 17; V: TRBV5-1; DNA: TGCGCCAGCAGCTTGGCCGGGCGACAGGGGCCTGCCTACGAGCAGTACTTC; CDR3: CASSLAGRQGPAYEQYF
J: TRBJ1-3; D: .; size: .; length: 15; V: TRBV10-3; DNA: TGTGCCATCAGTGAGTCGTGGACACTCGGAAACACCATATATTTT; CDR3: CAISESWTLGNTIYF
J: TRBJ2-1; D: TRBD2; size: .; length: 16; V: TRBV6-6; DNA: TGTGCCAGCAGACCATTAGCGGGAGGGCCCTACAATGAGCAGTTCTTC; CDR3: CASRPLAGGPYNEQFF
J: TRBJ2-5; D: TRBD1; size: .; length: 15; V: TRBV10-2; DNA: TGCGCCAGCAGTCTGGGACAGGGCGGGGGAGAGACCCAGTACTTC; CDR3: CASSLGQGGGETQYF
J: TRBJ1-5; D: TRBD1; size: .; length: 14; V: TRBV5-6; DNA: TGTGCCAGCAGCATGACAGGGTCGGAACAGCCCCAGCATTTT; CDR3: CASSMTGSEQPQHF
J: TRBJ2-7; D: .; size: .; length: 16; V: TRBV27; DNA: TGTGCCAGCAGTTTATCCCTCGGGGACTCTAGATACGAGCAGTACTTC; CDR3: CASSLSLGDSRYEQYF
J: TRBJ2-7; D: .; size: once; length: 15; V: TRBV6-5; DNA: TGTGCCAGCGCCATTGGGGTCCTCCCCGTCAACGAGCAGTACTTC; CDR3: CASAIGVLPVNEQYF
J: TRBJ2-5; D: TRBD2; size: .; length: 15; V: TRBV9; DNA: TGTGCCAGCAGCGTAACCTGGCTAGCGGGAGAGACCCAGTACTTC; CDR3: CASSVTWLAGETQYF
J: TRBJ1-3; D: .; size: .; length: 11; V: TRBV10-3; DNA: TGTGCCACCACTACGGCAAACACCATATATTTT; CDR3: CATTTANTIYF
J: TRBJ1-3; D: .; size: .; length: 15; V: TRBV11-2; DNA: TGTGCCAGCAGCTTAGATTTTTGGCCCGGAAACACCATATATTTT; CDR3: CASSLDFWPGNTIYF
J: TRBJ2-1; D: .; size: .; length: 16; V: TRBV15; DNA: TGTGCCACCAGCAGAGGGGATCGCGGAGAGGCCAATGAGCAGTTCTTC; CDR3: CATSRGDRGEANEQFF
J: TRBJ2-6; D: .; size: .; length: 15; V: TRBV9; DNA: TGTGCCAGCAGCCCAGGGTTGACTGGGGCCAACGTCCTGACTTTC; CDR3: CASSPGLTGANVLTF
J: TRBJ2-5; D: TRBD1; size: once; length: 12; V: TRBV6-5; DNA: TGTGCCAGCACGGACAGGGCCGAGACCCAGTACTTC; CDR3: CASTDRAETQYF
J: TRBJ2-1; D: TRBD1; size: .; length: 15; V: TRBV4-1; DNA: TGCGCCAGCAGCCAAGTGGCAGGGGGATACAATGAGCAGTTCTTC; CDR3: CASSQVAGGYNEQFF
J: TRBJ1-2; D: TRBD1; size: .; length: 15; V: TRBV6-1; DNA: TGTGCCAGCAACGAAGTTGAGGGGGCTGCTTGGGGCTACACCTTC; CDR3: CASNEVEGAAWGYTF
J: TRBJ2-5; D: TRBD2; size: .; length: 16; V: TRBV7-9; DNA: TGTGCCAGCAGCCCCCGGGGGGAGCGGGAGATAGTGGCCCAGTACTTC; CDR3: CASSPRGEREIVAQYF
J: TRBJ2-1; D: TRBD2; size: few; length: 15; V: TRBV11-3; DNA: TGTGCCAGCAGCTTAGTATCGGGAGGCTACAATGAGCAGTTCTTC; CDR3: CASSLVSGGYNEQFF
J: TRBJ1-5; D: TRBD1; size: once; length: 15; V: TRBV19; DNA: TGTGCCAGTAGTACAACAGGGGCAAGCAATCAGCCCCAGCATTTT; CDR3: CASSTTGASNQPQHF
J: TRBJ1-1; D: .; size: .; length: 14; V: TRBV5-1; DNA: TGCGCCAGCAGCTTGATGGCCCGGGACACTGAAGCTTTCTTT; CDR3: CASSLMARDTEAFF
J: TRBJ2-7; D: TRBD1; size: .; length: 12; V: TRBV28; DNA: TGTGCCAGCACGGGACAGGGTTACGAGCAGTACTTC; CDR3: CASTGQGYEQYF
J: TRBJ1-2; D: .; size: .; length: 16; V: TRBV27; DNA: TGTGCCAGCAGTTCAATACCAGGACTTTTAGGGTATGGCTACACCTTC; CDR3: CASSSIPGLLGYGYTF
J: TRBJ2-3; D: .; size: .; length: 19; V: TRBV11-3; DNA: TGTGCCAGCAGCTCGTCAAACTATACCGCTAGTAGGACGGTCTATACGCAGTATTTT; CDR3: CASSSSNYTASRTVYTQYF
J: TRBJ2-7; D: .; size: once; length: 14; V: TRBV6-5; DNA: TGTGCCAGCAGTTACCCGGGGAACTCCTACGAGCAGTACTTC; CDR3: CASSYPGNSYEQYF
J: TRBJ2-6; D: TRBD1; size: .; length: 13; V: TRBV5-4; DNA: TGTGCCAGCAGGACAGGGTGGGCCAACGTCCTGACTTTC; CDR3: CASRTGWANVLTF
J: TRBJ1-5; D: .; size: .; length: 16; V: TRBV5-8; DNA: TGTGCCAGCAGCGGGCGATTGGGTCTCGGCAATCAGCCCCAGCATTTT; CDR3: CASSGRLGLGNQPQHF
J: TRBJ2-7; D: .; size: few; length: 12; V: TRBV5-4; DNA: TGTGCCACCCAATTGCTAGGACGGGAGCAGTACTTC; CDR3: CATQLLGREQYF
J: TRBJ2-3; D: TRBD2; size: .; length: 15; V: TRBV7-2; DNA: TGTGCCAGCAGCTCCGGGACTAGAAACACAGATACGCAGTATTTT; CDR3: CASSSGTRNTDTQYF
J: TRBJ2-3; D: .; size: .; length: 16; V: TRBV9; DNA: TGTGCCAGCAGCGTGAGACCAGACAGGAACACAGATACGCAGTATTTT; CDR3: CASSVRPDRNTDTQYF
J: TRBJ2-7; D: .; size: .; length: 12; V: TRBV5-4; DNA: TGTGCCAGCAGCTTGGGACAACCCGGTTTTGGCTTC; CDR3: CASSLGQPGFGF
J: TRBJ2-5; D: .; size: .; length: 12; V: TRBV5-4; DNA: TGTGCCAGCAGCTTGGTGGGTGGGACCCAGTACTTC; CDR3: CASSLVGGTQYF
J: TRBJ2-1; D: .; size: .; length: 15; V: TRBV5-3; DNA: TGTGCCAGAAGCGCGGACACCCCTGGTGGCAATGAGCAGTTCTTC; CDR3: CARSADTPGGNEQFF